The 30 T cell receptor beta chains given below trace back to one sample, sequenced in a study of spatial heterogeneity in lung cancer. MiXCR, applied by TCRdb to the 5' RACE reads, yields one record per CDR3 protein. The repertoire consists of 100,000 to 120,000 distinct CDR3 sequences, with 11% occurring once and the leading ten covering less than 25%. As for time point: blood at routine non-recurrence follow-up after resection. The sequencing used PBMCs, collected at follow-up. These receptors were taken from a female donor with early-stage non-small cell lung cancer.

The rearrangement uses TRBV24-1 and TRBJ2-1; 13 nucleotides align to TRBD2. This CDR3 contains 18 residues. Germline V gene data show CDR1 as KGHDR and CDR2 as SFDVKD. V gave up 1 base and J gave up 8 bases; unmatched junction bases: 10. The CDR3 DNA is TGTGCCACCAGTGATTTTGGACTAGCGGGAGAGTCTATGTATGAGCAGTTCTTC. This codes for CATSDFGLAGESMYEQFF.

This chain links TRBV5-5 with TRBJ2-5, with D maybe TRBD2 (5 bases). Germline loops: CDR1 SGHKS, CDR2 YYEKEE (reference sequence). V gave up 3 bases and J gave up 4 bases, with 16 bases separating them. This CDR3 has 15 residues. CDR3 residues: CASSSLGAGRETQYF. CDR3 DNA: TGTGCCAGCAGCTCCCTTGGCGCGGGCAGAGAGACCCAGTACTTC.

This chain joins TRBV7-6 and TRBJ2-7, with D perhaps TRBD1 (5 bases). CDR1 and CDR2 from the germline V gene are SGHVS and FNYEAQ. This CDR3 has 14 amino acids. V was pared by 1 base and J by 2 bases, with 9 bases between. The CDR3 loop is CASSLVQGTYEQYF. In DNA, the CDR3 is TGTGCCAGCAGCTTAGTCCAGGGCACCTACGAGCAGTACTTC.

In this sample, this clonotype turned up a few times. The chain recombines TRBV2 with TRBJ2-3, with D maybe TRBD2 (6 bases). Germline CDR1 reads SNHLY; CDR2 reads FYNNEI. This CDR3 spans 16 amino acids. Trimming left V 4 bases short and J 0 bases short, with 14 bases between. Written as DNA, the CDR3 is TGTGCCAGCAGTGGGGGGATTAGCGGAAGCACAGATACGCAGTATTTT. Its translation is CASSGGISGSTDTQYF.

This chain links TRBV4-2 with TRBJ1-2; perhaps TRBD1 as D (5 bases). Trimming removed 4 bases at V and 3 bases at J, with 9 bases between. CDR3 length equals 13 residues. Per germline, CDR1 LGHNA and CDR2 YNFKEQ. CDR3 DNA: TGTGCCAGCAGCCGGGACGTCTACTATGGCTACACCTTC. Protein sequence: CASSRDVYYGYTF.

This clonotype was seen ten or more times. The rearrangement links TRBV29-1 to TRBJ1-2; perhaps TRBD1 as D (5 bases). The V end was cut by 1 base, the J end by 8 bases, with 14 bases between. Germline values: CDR1 SQVTM, CDR2 ANQGSEA. The CDR3 is made up of 13 amino acids. CDR3 in DNA: TGCAGCGTTGAAGCGGACACTAGAAGGGGCTACACCTTC. As protein: CSVEADTRRGYTF.

This clonotype was detected many times. Germline and junction disagree at one end, which may indicate a read error. This chain joins TRBV7-7 and TRBJ2-5; 7 nucleotides line up with TRBD1. CDR1 and CDR2 from the germline V gene are SSHAT and FNYEAQ (reference sequence). The CDR3 is 13 amino acids. CDR3 sequence reads: CASSWDSQETQYF. The DNA for the CDR3 is TGTGCTAGCAGCTGGGACAGCCAAGAGACCCAGTACTTC.

In its sample, this clonotype was seen a few times. The CDR3 protein is CATGSYNEQFF. The CDR3 nucleotides are TGTGCCACCGGGTCATACAATGAGCAGTTCTTC. The chain employs TRBV24-1 and TRBJ2-1, with D uncertain. The CDR3 sequence is 11 residues long. The germline CDR1 and CDR2 sequences are KGHDR and SFDVKD. V shed 9 bases and J shed 4 bases, with 6 bases lying between them.

This clonotype was detected ten times or more. The genes are TRBV28 and TRBJ2-3; weak D call: TRBD2 (7 bases). Germline V CDR1 and CDR2: MDHEN, SYDVKM. CDR3 length equals 15 residues. Trimming took 4 bases from V and 3 from J, leaving 14 bases between them. In DNA, the CDR3 is TGTGCCAGCAGTTCCCAAGGGGGGGAAACAGATACGCAGTATTTT. Amino acid sequence: CASSSQGGETDTQYF.

This clonotype was recorded a few times. A clone one base away is much larger, so this may be a read error. The rearrangement links TRBV7-2 to TRBJ2-7, with D unclear. CDR1 and CDR2 from the germline V gene are SGHTA and FQGNSA. V lost 5 bases and J lost 3, with 17 bases in between. The CDR3 extends over 15 amino acids. The CDR3 protein is CASSQGPTLVYEQYV. The CDR3 bases are TGTGCCAGCAGCCAAGGGCCGACCTTAGTCTACGAGCAGTACGTC.

This clonotype was observed a handful of times. The rearrangement links TRBV30 to TRBJ1-2, with D perhaps matching TRBD1 (6 bases). V dropped 1 base and J dropped 2 bases, with 17 bases sitting between them. From germline, CDR1 is GTSNPN and CDR2 SVGIG (reference sequence). The CDR3 length is 16 residues. The CDR3 loop is CAWSGKSGTINYGYTF. CDR3 DNA sequence: TGTGCCTGGAGTGGAAAATCCGGGACAATAAACTATGGCTACACCTTC.

This clonotype was seen many times. The rearrangement joins TRBV29-1 to TRBJ1-1; D is unresolved. Germline V CDR1 and CDR2: SQVTM, ANQGSEA. V lost 4 bases and J 1 base, leaving 7 bases between the germline ends. CDR3 length: 12 residues. DNA for the CDR3: TGCAGCGTTGTCCAGCCGAACACTGAAGCTTTCTTT. This translates into CSVVQPNTEAFF.

There are many counts of this clonotype. The V call is TRBV5-1, the J call TRBJ2-7; D is possibly TRBD2 (5 bases). Trimming cost V 4 bases and J 3 bases, with 11 bases left between them. The CDR3 spans 13 residues. CDR1 is SGHRS and CDR2 is YFSETQ in the germline V gene. As DNA, the CDR3 is TGCGCCAGCAGCCTTATCGAGGGCTACGAGCAGTACTTC. Translation: CASSLIEGYEQYF.

In its sample, this clonotype was seen a few times. This chain links TRBV5-4 with TRBJ1-6; 8 bases match TRBD1. The CDR3 is 14 amino acids. Germline lookup yields CDR1 SGHNT and CDR2 YYREEE (reference sequence). V lost 6 bases, J lost 8 bases, and 7 bases stayed unmatched. CDR3: CASTEDRVYSPLHF. In nucleotides, the CDR3 is TGTGCCAGCACCGAGGACAGGGTTTATTCACCCCTCCACTTT.

This clonotype showed up just a few times. The CDR3 DNA reads TGTGCCAGCAGCCTATCGACAGGGCCAGTAAGCTACACCTTC. Its translation is CASSLSTGPVSYTF. The chain couples TRBV5-6 to TRBJ1-2; TRBD1 agrees at 7 bases. This CDR3 has 14 amino acids. V dropped 4 bases and J dropped 9; count of bases not matched to a gene: 12. Germline lookup yields CDR1 SGHDT and CDR2 YYEEEE. Together with reference TRBV5-6 and TRBJ1-2, the CDR3 gives the full variable domain: DAGVTQSPTHLIKTRGQQVTLRCSPKSGHDTVSWYQQALGQGPQFIFQYYEEEERQRGNFPDRFSGHQFPNYSSELNVNALLLGDSALYLCASSLSTGPVSYTFGSGTRLTVV.

This clonotype was picked up a small number of times. The chain carries TRBV24-1 and TRBJ2-5; TRBD2 agrees at 7 bases. Germline V lookup: CDR1 KGHDR, CDR2 SFDVKD. This CDR3 has 14 amino acids. The V gene end was trimmed by 4 bases and the J gene end by 1 base; junction bases not matched to a gene: 2. The CDR3 DNA reads as TGTGCCACCAGTGACAGGACTAGCCAAGAGACCCAGTACTTC. This gives the protein CATSDRTSQETQYF.

This clonotype was seen at least ten times. V usage is TRBV28 and J usage is TRBJ2-3, with D possibly being TRBD1 (5 bases). V lost 6 bases and J lost 11, with 12 bases in between. This CDR3 is built from 11 residues. Germline CDR1 and CDR2: MDHEN and SYDVKM. CDR3 bases: TGTGCCAGCAGCCCGGACATTGGGCAGTATTTT. This translates into CASSPDIGQYF.

This clonotype was seen just once. This sequence joins TRBV7-9 and TRBJ2-5; TRBD2 aligns across 8 bases. Trimming took 5 bases from V and 3 from J; bases not matched to a gene: 11. The CDR3 runs to 16 residues. Germline CDR1 SEHNR, CDR2 FQNEAQ (reference sequence). The CDR3 coding sequence is TGTGCCAGCAGCGCCCAAGTGCGGGGGGCAAAAGAGACCCAGTACTTC. This gives the protein CASSAQVRGAKETQYF.

This clonotype was observed a few times. V is TRBV29-1 and J is TRBJ2-7; D tentatively fits TRBD1 or TRBD2 (6 bases each). Germline loops: CDR1 SQVTM, CDR2 ANQGSEA. V was cut by 7 bases and J by 12 bases, with 22 bases left in between. The CDR3 loop spans 12 amino acids. CDR3: CSGGDIGSTAYF. In nucleotides, the CDR3 is TGCAGCGGCGGGGACATCGGTTCTACGGCGTACTTC.

This chain uses TRBV7-9 with TRBJ2-7; D gene ambiguous. CDR1 SEHNR and CDR2 FQNEAQ come from the germline V gene (reference sequence). Trimming removed 3 bases from V and 0 bases from J, with 12 bases in between. The CDR3 length is 15 residues. The CDR3: CASSLGAVTSYEQYV. CDR3 sequence (DNA): TGTGCCAGCAGCTTGGGCGCGGTAACCTCCTACGAGCAGTACGTC.

This clonotype showed up just a few times. The chain joins TRBV7-9 to TRBJ2-3; perhaps D is TRBD1 or TRBD2 (5 bases each). The CDR3 length is 16 residues. V lost 2 bases and J lost 5, with 17 bases in between. Per germline, CDR1 SEHNR and CDR2 FQNEAQ (reference sequence). The CDR3, as DNA: TGTGCCAGCAGCTTACGGGGCGTGGGGATGGGAGATACGCAGTATTTT. This sequence encodes CASSLRGVGMGDTQYF. The complete variable domain, with remaining parts taken from reference TRBV7-9 and TRBJ2-3, reads DTGVSQNPRHKITKRGQNVTFRCDPISEHNRLYWYRQTLGQGPEFLTYFQNEAQLEKSRLLSDRFSAERPKGSFSTLEIQRTEQGDSAMYLCASSLRGVGMGDTQYFGPGTRLTVL.

The chain joins TRBV4-2 to TRBJ1-1; tentative D call: TRBD1 (6 bases). The V and J ends lost 3 bases and 0 bases respectively, with 14 bases between them. The germline gives CDR1 LGHNA, CDR2 YNFKEQ. This CDR3 comprises 16 residues. The CDR3 region has the DNA TGTGCCAGCAGCCACGGGGGGCAGGGGATGAACACTGAAGCTTTCTTT. Protein: CASSHGGQGMNTEAFF.

This clonotype has just a few counts. CDR3 in DNA: TGTGCCAGCAGTGAAACGAGGGGGCGGCCTGGGGACAATGAGCAGTTCTTC. Encoded protein: CASSETRGRPGDNEQFF. The chain has TRBV2 and TRBJ2-1; 7 bases are a match to TRBD1. V shed 2 bases, J shed 5 bases, and the junction held 12 bases outside the gene matches. The germline V gene encodes CDR1 SNHLY and CDR2 FYNNEI. The CDR3 spans 17 residues.

The rearrangement joins TRBV20-1 to TRBJ2-3; TRBD2 agrees at 14 bases. The CDR3 contains 16 residues. V was clipped by 5 bases and J by 4 bases; unmatched bases: 8. CDR1 is DFQATT and CDR2 is SNEGSKA in the germline V gene (reference sequence). This CDR3 reads CSAGGLAGVRSDTQYF. Here the CDR3 DNA reads TGCAGTGCTGGGGGACTAGCGGGAGTTAGGTCAGATACGCAGTATTTT.

This chain uses TRBV29-1 with TRBJ2-5; D could derive from TRBD1 or TRBD2 (7 bases each). The CDR3 contains 15 residues. The V gene lost 7 bases and the J gene lost 4 bases, with 22 bases spanning the gap. Germline CDR1 is SQVTM and CDR2 is ANQGSEA. CDR3 nucleotide sequence: TGCAGCGCCGCCCGCAGGGGGAGGGTGCGAGAGACCCAGTACTTC. Protein sequence: CSAARRGRVRETQYF.

This clonotype was recorded a few times. This chain connects TRBV28 to TRBJ2-3; weak D call: TRBD2 (6 bases). Germline values: CDR1 MDHEN, CDR2 SYDVKM. The V end lost 2 bases, the J end lost 6 bases, and 15 bases lay between the germline ends. The CDR3 covers 15 residues. The CDR3 bases are TGTGCCAGCAGTTTAGGAGGGAGGAAAACGGATACGCAGTATTTT. The encoded protein is CASSLGGRKTDTQYF.

This chain joins TRBV5-1 and TRBJ2-3; 8 nucleotides align to TRBD2. Germline loops: CDR1 SGHRS, CDR2 YFSETQ. The CDR3 spans 15 residues. V lost 2 bases to trimming and J lost 2 bases; unmatched junction nucleotides: 4. CDR3 loop: CASSLIAGPTDTQYF. CDR3 sequence (DNA): TGCGCCAGCAGCTTAATAGCGGGGCCCACAGATACGCAGTATTTT.

This rearrangement joins TRBV27 to TRBJ1-1; the match to TRBD1 covers 7 bases. Germline CDR1 reads MNHEY; CDR2 reads SMNVEV (reference sequence). This CDR3 is built from 11 residues. V trimming: 9 bases; J trimming: 6 bases; junction bases outside the gene matches: 4. As DNA, the CDR3 is TGTGCCAGTCAGGGGGTCTCTGAAGCTTTCTTT. Translated, it gives CASQGVSEAFF.

The gene calls are TRBV6-6 and TRBJ2-1; D is possibly TRBD2 (5 bases). Germline loops: CDR1 MNHNY, CDR2 SVGAGI (reference sequence). The CDR3 totals 15 residues. Between the trimmed V and J ends, which lost 6 bases and 10 bases, there was a span of 22 bases. For the CDR3, the DNA is TGTGCCAGCAGCTCCCTTGGCGGGCCGCGCCGGGAGCAGTTCTTC. This sequence encodes CASSSLGGPRREQFF.

Many counts were recorded for this clonotype. The chain combines TRBV20-1 with TRBJ2-1, with D possibly being TRBD2 (5 bases). The CDR3 totals 14 residues. The germline V and J ends were trimmed by 4 bases and 0 bases, with 10 bases remaining between them. Germline assignment: CDR1 DFQATT and CDR2 SNEGSKA (reference sequence). The CDR3 loop is CSAMEAVSYNEQFF. CDR3 coding DNA: TGCAGTGCTATGGAAGCGGTCTCCTACAATGAGCAGTTCTTC.